A selection of T cell receptor beta chains follows, all from one sample in a study of shared clonotypes between healthy human individuals. Using immunoSEQ multiplex PCR, the repertoire was profiled, and TCRdb retains in-frame clones only, with some absent. The table shows about 2,100,000 clones, with 85% to 95% occurring only once. Sequencing was carried out using naive CD8+ T cells from PBMCs. These receptors all come from a man aged 18 to 35 in good health. Some clones in this sample may be carry-over from other donors' samples. CDR3s include the opening cysteine and the closing phenylalanine or tryptophan. A D gene is named only where the DNA matches it firmly. Clone size is not always given. Where it is, it says once, few, many or a class for expanded clones.

j_call clone_size cdr3_length v_call d_call cdr3_aa cdr3_nt
TRBJ2-7 - 15 TRBV27 - CASSLDSRLTYEQYF TGTGCCAGCAGTCTAGACTCAAGACTAACCTACGAGCAGTACTTC
TRBJ1-1 - 14 TRBV29-1 TRBD1 CSVGTAGTATEAFF TGCAGCGTCGGCACCGCCGGGACAGCAACTGAAGCTTTCTTT
TRBJ2-2 - 14 TRBV28 - CASSLRGGTGELFF TGTGCCAGCAGTTTAAGGGGAGGCACCGGGGAGCTGTTTTTT
TRBJ1-2 - 15 TRBV5-4 - CASSLGQLRNYGYTF TGTGCCAGCAGCTTGGGACAGCTAAGGAACTATGGCTACACCTTC
TRBJ1-5 - 15 TRBV27 TRBD1 CASSDRDHSNQPQHF TGTGCCAGCAGCGACAGGGACCATAGCAATCAGCCCCAGCATTTT
TRBJ2-7 - 15 TRBV9 - CASSVEEGSSYEQYF TGTGCCAGCAGCGTAGAGGAAGGGAGCTCCTACGAGCAGTACTTC
TRBJ2-7 once 15 TRBV9 TRBD1 CASSVIGDRAYEQYF TGTGCCAGCAGCGTAATCGGGGACAGGGCCTACGAGCAGTACTTC
TRBJ1-2 few 12 TRBV30 - CAWSVSGHPVTF TGTGCCTGGAGTGTATCGGGCCACCCTGTCACCTTC
TRBJ2-7 - 17 TRBV4-1 - CASSQEYSVEGRDEQYF TGCGCCAGCAGCCAAGAATATAGCGTGGAAGGTCGGGACGAGCAGTACTTC
TRBJ1-2 few 15 TRBV27 TRBD1 CASSPTNRGGYGYTF TGTGCCAGCAGCCCCACTAACAGGGGCGGCTATGGCTACACCTTC
TRBJ2-1 - 16 TRBV29-1 - CSVDSLGAGTGNEQFF TGCAGCGTTGATAGTCTGGGAGCGGGTACGGGAAATGAGCAGTTCTTC
TRBJ2-5 - 15 TRBV7-8 TRBD2 CASSLGSGSGETQYF TGTGCCAGCAGCTTGGGTAGCGGGAGTGGGGAGACCCAGTACTTC
TRBJ2-7 - 15 TRBV27 - CASSPRIYVLYEQYF TGTGCCAGCAGTCCCAGGATCTACGTGTTGTACGAGCAGTACTTC
TRBJ2-7 - 17 TRBV21-1 - CASSKGLRLERNYEQYF TGTGCCAGCAGCAAGGGGCTTAGACTGGAGAGAAACTACGAGCAGTACTTC
TRBJ2-1 - 15 TRBV7-9 - CASSSIGGVAGEQFF TGTGCCAGCAGCTCCATAGGGGGAGTCGCGGGTGAGCAGTTCTTC
TRBJ1-1 - 9 TRBV28 - CASPGTVHF TGTGCCAGCCCAGGGACTGTGCACTTT
TRBJ2-7 - 14 TRBV4-3 - CASSQGDGSYEQYF TGCGCCAGCAGCCAAGGGGACGGCTCCTACGAGCAGTACTTC
TRBJ2-7 - 11 TRBV29-1 TRBD1 CSVETGQGRYF TGCAGCGTTGAAACGGGACAGGGTCGGTACTTC